Shown below are 25 T cell receptor beta chains from a single sample sequenced in a study of tumor-infiltrating lymphocytes in primary liver carcinoma. Co-extraction of both nucleic acids (RNA and DNA) used roughly 18-34 mg of unsorted bulk tissue. Starting from 400 to 500 ng of total RNA, TCR beta cDNA was produced with a primer in the constant region. The TCR beta library was amplified through three nested multiplex PCR rounds in a modified ARM-PCR procedure. Primers for the first two PCR rounds were TRBV1-TRBV30 forward primers and a C-beta reverse primer (around 11 cycles per round). From the multiplex PCR reads, TCRdb called clonotypes with MiXCR, one entry per CDR3 protein. The repertoire has 40,000 to 50,000 distinct CDR3 sequences, about 80% of them found once; the top ten carry approximately 25%. Material: liver tumor tissue from sampling region 3. Indicated subset: tumor region T3, left-lateral pole. These receptors were obtained from a man aged 40-49 years with primary liver carcinoma and hepatitis B virus infection.

The V call is TRBV7-9, the J call TRBJ2-2, with D possibly called TRBD1 or TRBD2 (6 bases each). Germline V CDR1 and CDR2: SEHNR, FQNEAQ (reference sequence). This CDR3 has 13 residues. V was shortened by 5 bases and J by 9 bases, with 13 bases between the two germline ends. The CDR3 bases are TGTGCCAGCAGCCAAGGGGGGACTTGGGAGCTGTTTTTT. Encoded protein: CASSQGGTWELFF.

V and J are TRBV6-6 and TRBJ2-1; perhaps TRBD2 as D (6 bases). The CDR3 is made up of 18 amino acids. The V and J ends lost 0 bases and 2 bases respectively, with 17 bases between them. From germline, CDR1 is MNHNY and CDR2 SVGAGI (reference sequence). The CDR3 sequence: CASSYSAIARRAYNEQFF. The CDR3 region has the DNA TGTGCCAGCAGTTACTCCGCTATAGCGAGGAGGGCCTACAATGAGCAGTTCTTC.

As regards this clonotype: The junction and the germline gene differ at one end; a read error may be behind it. The V call is TRBV11-2, the J call TRBJ2-2; TRBD1 matches 7 bases. Germline CDR1 and CDR2: SGHAT and FQNNGV. This CDR3 has 17 amino acids. The DNA of the CDR3 is TGTGCCAGCAGCTTAGATCGGGACAGAGTCGGCACCGGGGATCTGTTTTTT. As protein: CASSLDRDRVGTGDLFF.

About this clonotype: It is likely a read error, because the conserved phenylalanine at the end of the CDR3 is missing. The V gene is TRBV6-1, the J gene TRBJ1-1, with D possibly being TRBD1 (5 bases). This CDR3 has 14 residues. Trimming removed 7 bases from V and 6 bases from J, with 18 bases in between. Germline assignment: CDR1 MNHNS and CDR2 SASEGT. Here the CDR3 reads CASNDRRGAPEAFL. Written as DNA, the CDR3 is TGTGCCAGCAACGATAGGAGAGGGGCCCCTGAAGCTTTCCTT.

This clonotype was detected once. The junction and the germline gene differ at one end; a read error may be behind it. The V call is TRBV6-5, the J call TRBJ1-4; D may be TRBD1 (5 bases). Germline-derived CDR1 and CDR2 are MNHEY and SVGAGI. The CDR3 has 14 amino acids. The CDR3 DNA reads as TGTGTCAGCAATTCCGGGACGGATAATGAAAAACTGTTTTTT. The encoded protein is CVSNSGTDNEKLFF.

As concerns this clonotype: The final CDR3 position lacks the conserved phenylalanine or tryptophan, pointing to a likely read error. The chain uses TRBV29-1 and TRBJ2-1; a weak D match, TRBD1 (5 bases). Germline V gene lookup returns CDR1 SQVTM and CDR2 ANQGSEA. The CDR3 contains 14 residues. The CDR3 DNA follows: TGCAGCGTTGATCCTACAGGAGCCTACAAAGAGCAGTTCCTC. The encoded protein is CSVDPTGAYKEQFL.

This clonotype was detected only once. J is TRBJ2-1 and V is TRBV12-3 or TRBV12-4, with 9 bases aligning to TRBD1. V shed 3 bases and J 13 bases; nucleotides not matched to a gene: 16. The CDR3 consists of 16 residues. CDR3 coding DNA: TGTGCCAGCAGTTTGCCCGGGACAGGGCTCCGGGCTGATCAGTTCTTC. It translates to CASSLPGTGLRADQFF.

Concerning this clonotype itself: No conserved phenylalanine or tryptophan ends this CDR3, so it is likely a read error. The gene calls are TRBV11-2 and TRBJ2-7, with a possible D match to TRBD2 (5 bases). CDR3 length equals 15 residues. Germline V gene sequence: CDR1 SGHAT, CDR2 FQNNGV. The V end lost 7 bases, the J end lost 3 bases, and 19 bases lay between the germline ends. The CDR3 region has the DNA TGTGCCAGCACCCTCTCGGAAGCGGCCCACTACGAGCAGTACTTA. Translating gives CASTLSEAAHYEQYL.

About this clonotype: One end of the junction fails to match germline, which may point to a read error. The J gene is TRBJ2-2, the V gene TRBV6-1; 10 nucleotides agree with TRBD1. CDR3 length: 14 residues. Germline CDR1 MNHNS, CDR2 SASEGT. CDR3 residues: CASKTGGDTGELCF. The CDR3 DNA follows: TGTGCCAGCAAGACAGGGGGCGACACCGGGGAGCTGTGTTTT.

This sequence joins TRBV4-2 and TRBJ1-2; TRBD1 is a possible D gene (6 bases). Germline V gene data show CDR1 as LGHNA and CDR2 as YNFKEQ. Trimming stripped 3 bases from V and 7 bases from J, with 9 bases between. The CDR3 contains 12 residues. The CDR3 is CASSHLQGGYTF. CDR3 DNA: TGTGCCAGCAGCCATTTACAGGGTGGCTACACCTTC.

Concerning this clonotype: This likely comes from a read error, as the CDR3 has no conserved phenylalanine or tryptophan at its end. The chain joins TRBV10-2 to TRBJ2-5; no definite D call. V was clipped by 3 bases and J by 2 bases, with 4 bases between them. Looked up from germline, CDR1 is WSHSY and CDR2 is SAAADI. This CDR3 has 12 residues. The CDR3 sequence: CASSDSQETQYL. CDR3 nucleotides: TGCGCCAGCAGTGACAGTCAAGAGACCCAGTACCTC.

On this clonotype itself: The junction differs from germline at one of its ends, possibly a read error. The chain has TRBV4-1 and TRBJ1-3; TRBD1 aligns across 7 bases. Germline CDR1 and CDR2: MGHRA and YSYEKL. There are 15 residues in the CDR3. CDR3 loop: CVSSQEDRAGNTIYF. CDR3 bases: TGCGTCAGCAGCCAAGAAGACAGGGCTGGAAACACCATATACTTT.

About this clonotype: A junction end diverges from the germline sequence, so it may reflect a read error. This chain connects TRBV30 to TRBJ2-1, with D possibly being TRBD1 or TRBD2 (5 bases each). CDR1 is GTSNPN, CDR2 SVGIG, per germline (reference sequence). The CDR3 has 12 amino acids. For the CDR3, the DNA is TGTGCCTGGAGCCCGAGGGGCTGGGAGCAGCTCTTC. It codes for CAWSPRGWEQLF.

The chain combines TRBV6-6 with TRBJ1-5; D is unclear. V lost 2 bases and J 12 bases, leaving 23 bases between the germline ends. The V gene's germline CDR1 is MNHNY and CDR2 SVGAGI (reference sequence). The CDR3 is made up of 16 amino acids. CDR3 in amino acids: CASSYRVEYSSQFQHF. The DNA of the CDR3 is TGTGCCAGCAGTTACCGAGTAGAGTATAGCAGTCAGTTCCAGCATTTT.

A note on this clonotype: An end of the junction does not agree with germline; a read error may underlie this. The V and J genes are TRBV12-3 or TRBV12-4 and TRBJ2-2; D might be TRBD2 (6 bases). The length of the CDR3 is 16 residues. The CDR3 loop is CASSLARVVKAGGLFF. In nucleotides, the CDR3 is TGTGCCAGTAGTTTAGCCAGGGTAGTTAAGGCCGGGGGGCTGTTTTTT.

A note on this clonotype: One end of the junction fails to match germline, which may point to a read error. V gene TRBV29-1 combines with J gene TRBJ2-3; 8 bases are a match to TRBD2. The CDR3 extends over 14 amino acids. Germline V gene sequence: CDR1 SQVTM, CDR2 ANQGSEA. CDR3 nucleotides: TGCAGCGTCGCTCTTAGCGGGGACACAGATATGCAGTATTTT. Translating gives CSVALSGDTDMQYF.

Turning to this clonotype: Relative to the germline gene, one junction end is altered; a read error may explain this. J is TRBJ2-2 and V is TRBV4-1, with D possibly being TRBD2 (6 bases). Germline V CDR1 and CDR2: MGHRA, YSYEKL. This CDR3 is 15 amino acids long. The CDR3 sequence is CACSHDKQNTGGLFF. Here the CDR3 DNA reads TGCGCCTGCAGCCACGATAAACAAAACACCGGGGGGCTGTTTTTT.

As regards this clonotype: This likely comes from a read error, as the CDR3 has no conserved phenylalanine or tryptophan at its end. V usage is TRBV10-3 and J usage is TRBJ2-7; 9 bases fit TRBD1. V was clipped by 5 bases and J by 4 bases; unmatched bases: 6. CDR1 and CDR2 (germline): ENHRY, SYGVKD. There are 14 residues in the CDR3. CDR3 region: CAISSGTGIYEQYS. The DNA of the CDR3 is TGTGCCATCAGTTCCGGGACAGGGATTTACGAGCAGTACTCC.

The chain recombines TRBV14 with TRBJ2-1; 7 bases map to TRBD1. This CDR3 is 15 amino acids long. V was pared by 1 base and J by 13 bases, with 13 bases of the junction left unmatched. Germline CDR1 and CDR2: SGHDN and FVKESK. The CDR3 sequence is CASSQVRVQGPEQFF. CDR3 nucleotide sequence: TGTGCCAGCAGCCAAGTGAGGGTACAGGGGCCTGAACAGTTCTTC.

With regard to this clonotype: Just one base apart from a much larger clone, this may be a read error. The CDR3 region is CASSISLAASYEQYF. The CDR3 coding sequence is TGTGCCAGCAGCATCTCACTAGCGGCTTCATACGAGCAGTACTTC. The chain is built from TRBV7-9 and TRBJ2-7; 8 bases agree with TRBD2. Trimming removed 5 bases from V and 4 bases from J; junction bases left unmatched: 10. This CDR3 has 15 amino acids. Germline assignment: CDR1 SEHNR and CDR2 FQNEAQ (reference sequence).

With respect to this clonotype: This likely comes from a read error, as the CDR3 has no conserved phenylalanine or tryptophan at its end. The DNA is omitted, as the CDR3 cannot be located on it reliably, and the CDR3 follows TCRdb's listing. The chain joins TRBV11-2 to TRBJ2-1. Germline V gene data show CDR1 as SGHAT and CDR2 as FQNNGV. The CDR3 is made up of 12 amino acids, end residues included. The CDR3 sequence is CASSPEYNEQSY.

The chain combines TRBV13 with TRBJ1-1; D unclear. Germline V lookup: CDR1 PRHDT, CDR2 FYEKMQ (reference sequence). The V end lost 4 bases, the J end lost 4 bases, and 7 bases lay between the germline ends. This CDR3 spans 12 amino acids. The CDR3 nucleotides are TGTGCCAGCAGCTCAGCCGGCACTGAAGCTTTCTTT. It is translated as CASSSAGTEAFF.

This clonotype is termed medium-sized (0.01 to 0.1%). The chain joins TRBV11-2 to TRBJ2-7; D may be TRBD1 (7 bases). The CDR3 spans 17 residues. Looked up from germline, CDR1 is SGHAT and CDR2 is FQNNGV. The germline V and J ends were trimmed by 5 bases and 2 bases, with 22 bases remaining between them. Here the CDR3 reads CASSPRGWLGGTYEQYF. The CDR3 nucleotides are TGTGCCAGCAGCCCCAGGGGGTGGTTGGGGGGCACCTACGAGCAGTACTTC.

In the case of this clonotype: At one of its ends the junction is not consistent with the germline gene, which may arise from a read error. The genes are TRBV12-3 or TRBV12-4 and TRBJ1-5; D unresolved. CDR3 size: 14 residues. CDR3 nucleotide sequence: TGTACCAGCAGTCCAACAGTTAGCAATCAGCCCCAGCATTTT. Protein sequence: CTSSPTVSNQPQHF.

This chain joins TRBV11-2 and TRBJ1-1; 7 nucleotides match TRBD1. This CDR3 contains 15 residues. Looked up from germline, CDR1 is SGHAT and CDR2 is FQNNGV. Trimming cost V 9 bases and J 1 base; bases outside gene matches: 11. The CDR3 spells CASIFNRGPNTEAFF. The DNA for the CDR3 is TGTGCCAGTATCTTCAACAGGGGCCCGAACACTGAAGCTTTCTTT. Combining the CDR3 with reference TRBV11-2 and TRBJ1-1 gives the whole variable domain EAGVAQSPRYKIIEKRQSVAFWCNPISGHATLYWYQQILGQGPKLLIQFQNNGVVDDSQLPKDRFSAERLKGVDSTLKIQPAKLEDSAVYLCASIFNRGPNTEAFFGQGTRLTVV.